These 22 T cell receptor beta chains originate from one sample sequenced in a study of CD8 T cells in ankylosing spondylitis. TCRdb called the 5' RACE reads again in MiXCR, with one record for every CDR3 protein. The table has some 130,000 distinct CDR3 sequences, around 10% seen once. Sequenced sample: blood, either unsorted or a sorted T cell fraction (not recorded which). These receptor sequences come from a female donor with ankylosing spondylitis or in good health (not recorded which).

To note about this clonotype: A much larger clone is a single base away; this may be a read error. This chain connects TRBV19 to TRBJ1-2; D is unclear. Germline lookup yields CDR1 LNHDA and CDR2 SQIVND (reference sequence). This CDR3 region has 14 residues. DNA for the CDR3: TGTGCCAGTAGTACTCGGACTGAATCCTATGGCGACACCTTC. This translates into CASSTRTESYGDTF.

This clonotype was picked up many times. The chain joins TRBV10-3 to TRBJ2-7; D is perhaps TRBD1 (6 bases). In germline, CDR1 is ENHRY, CDR2 SYGVKD. This CDR3 is 14 amino acids long. V was clipped by 5 bases and J by 0 bases, with 11 bases between them. The CDR3 nucleotides read TGTGCCATCAGTTTAGTAGGGGGCTCCTACGAGCAGTACTTC. Amino acids: CAISLVGGSYEQYF.

This clonotype was seen many times. The chain couples TRBV5-1 to TRBJ1-1; D gene ambiguous. The CDR3 has 14 residues. Trimming removed 1 base from V and 1 base from J, with 8 bases in between. The germline V gene has CDR1 SGHRS and CDR2 YFSETQ. The CDR3 nucleotides read TGCGCCAGCAGCTTGCAGAGTTCGAACACTGAAGCTTTCTTT. Encoded protein: CASSLQSSNTEAFF. Complete variable domain (other parts from reference TRBV5-1 and TRBJ1-1): KAGVTQTPRYLIKTRGQQVTLSCSPISGHRSVSWYQQTPGQGLQFLFEYFSETQRNKGNFPGRFSGRQFSNSRSEMNVSTLELGDSALYLCASSLQSSNTEAFFGQGTRLTVV.

About this clonotype: This may be a read error: a much more frequent sequence differs by one nucleotide. This chain links TRBV18 with TRBJ2-7; TRBD1 might be the D (6 bases). This CDR3 has 16 amino acids. Germline values: CDR1 KGHSH, CDR2 LQKENI. CDR3 nucleotides: TGTGACAGCTCACCACTCCTACAGGGCCTTAACTACGAGCAGTACTTC. This codes for CDSSPLLQGLNYEQYF.

The chain carries TRBV5-6 and TRBJ2-3; 12 bases line up with TRBD1. From germline, CDR1 is SGHDT and CDR2 YYEEEE. CDR3 size: 15 residues. The junction had 6 bases not matched to a gene; V was cut back by 4 bases and J by 6 bases. As DNA, the CDR3 is TGTGCCAGCAGCCCTGGGACAGGGGGCAAGGATACGCAGTATTTT. It encodes CASSPGTGGKDTQYF.

This clonotype was counted between two and nine times. The J gene is TRBJ2-1, the V gene TRBV6-5, with D perhaps TRBD2 (6 bases). The CDR3 extends over 14 amino acids. The V end lost 1 base, the J end lost 3 bases, and 7 bases lay between the germline ends. Germline V gives CDR1 MNHEY, CDR2 SVGAGI. This CDR3 is CASSYFGSYNEQFF. The CDR3 coding sequence is TGTGCCAGCAGTTACTTCGGGAGCTACAATGAGCAGTTCTTC.

This clonotype was seen at least ten times. The chain is built from TRBV5-1 and TRBJ2-1; no clear D. V was clipped by 0 bases and J by 4 bases, with 11 bases between them. Germline V lookup: CDR1 SGHRS, CDR2 YFSETQ. This CDR3 region has 15 residues. In DNA, the CDR3 is TGCGCCAGCAGCTTGGAGGGCATAGATTACAATGAGCAGTTCTTC. Residues: CASSLEGIDYNEQFF.

This clonotype was picked up many times. The chain has TRBV15 and TRBJ2-1, with 7 bases lining up with TRBD2. This CDR3 has 15 amino acids. CDR1 is LNHNV and CDR2 is YYDKDF in the germline V gene (reference sequence). V was pared by 0 bases and J by 4 bases, with 3 bases of the junction left unmatched. CDR3 sequence (DNA): TGTGCCACCAGCAGAGATCGGCGGGAGTACAATGAGCAGTTCTTC. It encodes CATSRDRREYNEQFF.

This clonotype was counted a few times. The germline gene is not matched at one end of the junction; a read error may be the cause. The J gene is TRBJ2-7, the V gene TRBV5-1, with D perhaps matching TRBD1 or TRBD2 (7 bases each). This CDR3 is 15 amino acids long. From germline, CDR1 is SGHRS and CDR2 YFSETQ. The CDR3 coding sequence is TGCGCCAGCAGCTTGGCGGTCAGGGGGGGCTACGAGCAGTGCTTC. Its protein is CASSLAVRGGYEQCF.

In this sample, this clonotype turned up many times. The CDR3 loop is CAISAGLAGSYEQYF. CDR3 in DNA: TGTGCCATCAGTGCGGGACTAGCGGGATCCTACGAGCAGTACTTC. This chain links TRBV10-3 with TRBJ2-7; 13 bases are shared with TRBD2. V gave up 4 bases and J gave up 1 base; unmatched junction bases: 1. The germline V gene has CDR1 ENHRY and CDR2 SYGVKD. The CDR3 has 15 residues.

In the case of this clonotype: Compared with germline, one end of the junction differs, possibly owing to a read error. This sequence joins TRBV18 and TRBJ1-4, with 7 positions matching TRBD1. Germline V lookup: CDR1 KGHSH, CDR2 LQKENI. The CDR3 is 15 amino acids. This chain's CDR3 is CASSTPSGGGEKLFF. The DNA of the CDR3 is TGTGCCAGCTCAACACCGTCAGGGGGAGGTGAAAAACTGTTTTTT.

This clonotype was seen at least ten times. The rearrangement joins TRBV2 to TRBJ1-1, with D possibly matching TRBD1 (6 bases). The germline CDR1 and CDR2 sequences are SNHLY and FYNNEI. The CDR3 consists of 14 residues. V shed 3 bases and J shed 3 bases, with 11 bases lying between them. CDR3 in amino acids: CASSDPGADTEAFF. The CDR3 coding sequence is TGTGCCAGCAGTGACCCAGGGGCTGACACTGAAGCTTTCTTT. Full variable domain (outside the CDR3, taken from reference TRBV2 and TRBJ1-1): EPEVTQTPSHQVTQMGQEVILRCVPISNHLYFYWYRQILGQKVEFLVSFYNNEISEKSEIFDDQFSVERPDGSNFTLKIRSTKLEDSAMYFCASSDPGADTEAFFGQGTRLTVV.

This clonotype appeared many times. The chain joins TRBV11-1 to TRBJ2-1, with 8 bases matching TRBD2. This CDR3 contains 19 residues. V lost 10 bases to trimming and J lost 2 bases; unmatched junction nucleotides: 22. CDR1 is SGHAT and CDR2 is FQDESV in the germline V gene (reference sequence). The CDR3 DNA sequence: TGTGCCATTCCGAGCGCGGGACTAGTGGCTCGAGGGACCTACAATGAGCAGTTCTTC. This sequence encodes CAIPSAGLVARGTYNEQFF.

This clonotype was counted between two and nine times. CDR3 loop: CASSFSSGTNNGYTF. The CDR3 nucleotides are TGCGCCAGCAGCTTCTCATCCGGGACAAATAATGGCTACACCTTC. V usage is TRBV5-1 and J usage is TRBJ1-2; weak D call: TRBD1 (6 bases). The V gene lost 2 bases and the J gene lost 6 bases, with 17 bases spanning the gap. This CDR3 spans 15 amino acids. Germline CDR1 is SGHRS and CDR2 is YFSETQ.

This clonotype was observed at least ten times. This chain uses TRBV20-1 with TRBJ1-5; D is uncertain. The length of the CDR3 is 10 residues. V shed 5 bases and J shed 8 bases, with 7 bases lying between them. From germline, CDR1 is DFQATT and CDR2 SNEGSKA (reference sequence). CDR3 sequence: CSAGQKPQHF. The CDR3 bases are TGCAGTGCTGGCCAAAAGCCCCAGCATTTT.

This clonotype was observed at least ten times. The V gene is TRBV7-7, the J gene TRBJ2-7, with D perhaps given as TRBD1 or TRBD2 (5 bases each). CDR1 is SSHAT, CDR2 FNYEAQ, per germline (reference sequence). CDR3 length: 15 residues. V was pared by 2 bases and J by 3 bases, with 14 bases between. CDR3 nucleotides: TGTGCCAGCAGCTTAAGGGACGGACCTATCTACGAGCAGTACTTC. Translated: CASSLRDGPIYEQYF.

The chain uses TRBV2 and TRBJ1-5; 8 bases are a match to TRBD1. The junction had 2 bases not matched to a gene; V was cut back by 2 bases and J by 2 bases. The CDR3 has 15 amino acids. CDR1 and CDR2 (germline): SNHLY, FYNNEI. As DNA, the CDR3 is TGTGCCAGCAGTGAACAGGGGGCCGGCAATCAGCCCCAGCATTTT. Translating it yields CASSEQGAGNQPQHF. The full variable domain, with the rest looked up from reference TRBV2 and TRBJ1-5, is EPEVTQTPSHQVTQMGQEVILRCVPISNHLYFYWYRQILGQKVEFLVSFYNNEISEKSEIFDDQFSVERPDGSNFTLKIRSTKLEDSAMYFCASSEQGAGNQPQHFGDGTRLSIL.

This clonotype was counted only a few times. This chain links TRBV12-3 or TRBV12-4 with TRBJ2-5, with TRBD2 identical over 9 bases. J gave up 4 bases and V 4 bases, and 16 bases lay outside the gene matches. There are 18 residues in the CDR3. The CDR3 coding sequence is TGTGCCAGCAGTTACCTCCCACAGGGGATAGCGGGAGTAGAGACCCAGTACTTC. Protein sequence: CASSYLPQGIAGVETQYF.

This clonotype was picked up many times. The rearrangement links TRBV7-2 to TRBJ1-4; D is possibly TRBD1 (6 bases). V gave up 5 bases and J gave up 5 bases, with 12 bases separating them. In germline, CDR1 is SGHTA, CDR2 FQGNSA. This CDR3 is built from 14 residues. The CDR3 region is CASSLQGRNEKLFF. The CDR3 DNA follows: TGTGCCAGCAGCCTCCAGGGGCGGAATGAAAAACTGTTTTTT. The variable domain in full, with the rest retrieved from reference TRBV7-2 and TRBJ1-4, is GAGVSQSPSNKVTEKGKDVELRCDPISGHTALYWYRQSLGQGLEFLIYFQGNSAPDKSGLPSDRFSAERTGGSVSTLTIQRTQQEDSAVYLCASSLQGRNEKLFFGSGTQLSVL.

Sample share makes this clonotype medium-sized. The chain couples TRBV29-1 to TRBJ1-3; no reliable D call. The CDR3 is 14 amino acids. CDR1 and CDR2 (germline): SQVTM, ANQGSEA. V lost 3 bases, J lost 0 bases, and 9 bases lay in between. The CDR3 nucleotides read TGCAGCGTTGATGTGTCAGCCTCTGGAAACACCATATATTTT. It specifies CSVDVSASGNTIYF.

Ten or more counts support this clonotype. The chain joins TRBV5-1 to TRBJ2-5; D not certain. The ends were cut back, 0 bases at V and 3 bases at J, with 9 bases in the middle. Germline loops: CDR1 SGHRS, CDR2 YFSETQ. The CDR3 has 14 residues. CDR3 DNA sequence: TGCGCCAGCAGCTTGGAGTTGATTAAAGAGACCCAGTACTTC. It codes for CASSLELIKETQYF. Drawing the rest from reference TRBV5-1 and TRBJ2-5, the complete variable domain is KAGVTQTPRYLIKTRGQQVTLSCSPISGHRSVSWYQQTPGQGLQFLFEYFSETQRNKGNFPGRFSGRQFSNSRSEMNVSTLELGDSALYLCASSLELIKETQYFGPGTRLLVL.

This clonotype was found many times. The chain joins TRBV6-2 or TRBV6-3 to TRBJ2-1, with D maybe TRBD2 (6 bases). Per the germline V gene, CDR1 is MNHEY and CDR2 is SVGEGT. This CDR3 comprises 15 residues. V was shortened by 7 bases and J by 3 bases, with 16 bases between the two germline ends. CDR3 DNA sequence: TGTGCCAGCAAGGGCTGGGAGCGGGTCTACAATGAGCAGTTCTTC. Amino acid sequence: CASKGWERVYNEQFF.